The clone carrying this T cell receptor (beta chain) was detected only a few times. Libraries were prepared by immunoSEQ multiplex PCR; TCRdb keeps only in-frame clonotypes and omits some of them. There are roughly 97,000 clones in the sample; 76% occur only once, and about 6.5% lies in the top ten. These data belong to a study of blood T cell repertoires in COVID-19. Trimming stripped 5 bases from V and 3 bases from J, with 14 bases between. CDR3 size: 15 residues. Germline-derived CDR1 and CDR2 are SGHTA and FQGTGA. This TCR was recovered from a man in his 70s with acute or convalescent COVID-19. This rearrangement joins TRBV7-3 to TRBJ2-1; a possible D gene is TRBD1 (6 bases). Sequenced sample: peripheral blood. This chain's CDR3 is CASSQWTANYNEQFF. The CDR3 DNA is TGTGCCAGCAGCCAGTGGACAGCCAACTACAATGAGCAGTTCTTC.